These T cell receptor beta chains were read from a single sample in a study of Graves' ophthalmopathy and Graves' hyperthyroidism. TCRdb independently ran MiXCR on the multiplex PCR reads; one entry per CDR3 protein. The sample includes 1 million to 1.3 million distinct CDR3 sequences, approximately 35% of them seen just once. Sequenced sample: peripheral blood or thyroid tissue (not recorded which). Every receptor here comes from an adult man with Graves' hyperthyroidism. Each CDR3 is given with its conserved first and last residue. D genes are given only for firm matches. Clone size is given for some rows only: seen once, a few or many times, or a class if the clone is expanded.

cdr3_length d_call clone_size j_call v_call cdr3_aa cdr3_nt
11 NA NA TRBJ2-1 TRBV29-1 CSVERNNEQFF TGCAGCGTGGAGAGAAACAATGAGCAGTTCTTC
11 NA NA TRBJ2-3 TRBV10-3 CAISGSGTQYF TGTGCCATCAGTGGATCTGGTACGCAGTATTTT
14 NA many TRBJ2-5 TRBV10-3 CAISGGEGRETQYF TGTGCCATCAGTGGCGGGGAAGGAAGAGAGACCCAGTACTTC
16 NA many TRBJ1-4 TRBV9 CASSVGLIATNEKLFF TGTGCCAGCAGCGTAGGCCTAATTGCAACTAATGAAAAACTGTTTTTT
13 NA many TRBJ1-2 TRBV12-3/TRBV12-4 CASSLKTDYGYTF TGTGCCAGCAGCTTAAAGACGGACTATGGCTACACCTTC
14 TRBD1 many TRBJ2-7 TRBV12-3/TRBV12-4 CASSQRDRGHEQYF TGTGCCAGCAGCCAGAGGGACAGGGGGCACGAGCAGTACTTC
13 TRBD2 many TRBJ2-7 TRBV29-1 CSVVGGTGGEQYF TGCAGCGTTGTCGGGGGGACCGGAGGCGAGCAGTACTTC
15 TRBD2 NA TRBJ2-3 TRBV24-1 CATSVPGGPTDTQYF TGTGCCACCAGTGTGCCGGGAGGGCCCACAGATACGCAGTATTTT
16 TRBD2 many TRBJ2-5 TRBV7-8 CASSLAGGGLGETQYF TGTGCCAGCAGCTTAGCGGGGGGGGGACTAGGCGAGACCCAGTACTTC
15 TRBD1 once TRBJ2-1 TRBV7-9 CASSIPGQNYNEQFF TGTGCCAGCAGCATCCCGGGACAGAACTACAATGAGCAGTTCTTC
16 TRBD1 many TRBJ1-1 TRBV4-1 CASSQGQGARGTEAFF TGCGCCAGCAGCCAGGGTCAGGGGGCGCGTGGCACTGAAGCTTTCTTT
16 NA many TRBJ2-2 TRBV24-1 CATSDGLTEATGELFF TGTGCCACCAGTGATGGATTGACAGAAGCCACCGGGGAGCTGTTTTTT
12 NA many TRBJ1-2 TRBV7-2 CASSPNRAGYTF TGTGCCAGCAGCCCCAACAGGGCTGGCTACACCTTC
15 NA NA TRBJ1-2 TRBV15 CATSRDRQQSYGYTF TGTGCCACCAGCAGAGATCGACAGCAGAGCTATGGCTACACCTTC
14 NA many TRBJ2-7 TRBV29-1 CSVEEGNWSYEQYF TGCAGCGTTGAAGAGGGGAATTGGTCCTACGAGCAGTACTTC
15 NA many TRBJ1-2 TRBV12-3/TRBV12-4 CASSINTLVPNGYTF TGTGCCAGCAGTATAAATACACTAGTTCCGAATGGCTACACCTTC
12 NA many TRBJ1-5 TRBV20-1 CSARSSNQPQHF TGCAGTGCTCGAAGTAGCAATCAGCCCCAGCATTTT
12 NA many TRBJ2-7 TRBV7-9 CASSLTENEQYF TGTGCCAGCAGCTTGACCGAGAACGAGCAGTACTTC
13 TRBD1 NA TRBJ2-5 TRBV18 CAGSPGQGETQYF TGTGCCGGCTCACCCGGACAGGGCGAGACCCAGTACTTC
12 NA NA TRBJ1-4 TRBV29-1 CSVEGGREKLFF TGCAGCGTTGAAGGGGGCCGGGAAAAACTGTTTTTT
16 NA NA TRBJ2-7 TRBV12-3/TRBV12-4 CASSYAVGAPKNEQYF TGTGCCAGCAGCTACGCGGTTGGGGCACCAAAGAACGAGCAGTACTTC
13 NA once TRBJ1-3 TRBV12-3/TRBV12-4 CASSSNRENTIYF TGTGCCAGCAGTTCGAACAGGGAGAACACCATATATTTT
13 TRBD1 NA TRBJ2-5 TRBV30 CALSGQVQETQYF TGTGCCTTATCAGGACAGGTCCAAGAGACCCAGTACTTC